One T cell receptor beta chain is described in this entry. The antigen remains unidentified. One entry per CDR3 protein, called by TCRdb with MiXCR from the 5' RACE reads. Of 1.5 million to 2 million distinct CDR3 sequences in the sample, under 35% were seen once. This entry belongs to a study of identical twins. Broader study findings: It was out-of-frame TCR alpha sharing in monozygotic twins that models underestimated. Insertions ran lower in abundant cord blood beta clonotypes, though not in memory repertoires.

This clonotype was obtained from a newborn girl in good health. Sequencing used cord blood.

The CDR3, as DNA: TGTGCCAGCAGTTTCGTGGGACTAGCGGGAGGAACCTACGAGCAGTACTTC. Amino acid sequence: CASSFVGLAGGTYEQYF. The genes are TRBV27 and TRBJ2-7, with TRBD2 identical over 15 bases. Germline trimming cut 3 bases from V and 2 bases from J; bases unmatched to any gene: 5. The germline V gene has CDR1 MNHEY and CDR2 SMNVEV (reference sequence). The CDR3 consists of 17 residues.